A single TCR beta chain is shown here with its context. This clonotype has a handful of counts. It lacks a known antigen. Base qualities are not recorded, but no much larger clone differs from it by a single base. This entry is derived from a study of human T cells and chemical hapten exposure (dated by TCRdb to the early 2020s). Some background on the complete study: For sensitization, 2% DPC in acetone was applied to a roughly 2 cm by roughly 2 cm area of upper inner arm skin. Blood samples were taken from patients before sensitization (week 0) and then at 2, 6 and about 24 weeks after DPC sensitization. Patch tests used Finn chambers with 0.01% DPC on the upper back, scored after 6 days by International Contact Dermatitis Research Group standards. Weekly therapeutic DPC doses were additionally applied to the scalp of patients throughout the roughly 23-week study period. For TCR sequencing, blood came from approximately 29 alopecia patients at anywhere from one to four time points (pre-sensitization, 2, 6 and 24 weeks). The study tracked peripheral blood TCR repertoire changes in vivo during primary and secondary sensitization to the hapten diphenylcyclopropenone (DPC) in alopecia patients. Libraries were combined into a pool for sequencing, and differences in TCR yield between samples came mainly from small differences in library volumes within the pool. Alopecia areata with under or over 50% scalp involvement, alopecia totalis and alopecia universalis were represented in the patient cohort, which was mostly female.

The time point label, as the study defines it: pre-sensitization, week 0. Read against the paper, the sample's treatment or condition label means: therapeutic diphenylcyclopropenone sensitization with weekly scalp DPC. At every patch-test visit, the blood draw took place before the patch test was put on. Eligible patients were aged 18 to 70, diagnosed with alopecia, deemed suitable for DPC therapy, and excluded if pregnant. Total RNA was extracted from unfractionated whole blood collected in Tempus Blood RNA tubes. The library relied on RACE. Sequencing instrument: NextSeq 500. Library preparation attached unique molecular identifiers to individual cDNA molecules for quantitative, reproducible TCR counting. For every blood RNA sample, sequencing covered both the TCR alpha and TCR beta chains. In the source study's methods: The median number of TCRs per sample was roughly 98,000, ranging from about 20,000 to 700,000. The Decombinator software suite was used to annotate V, J and CDR3 in the TCR reads. To make PS versus PT1 abundance plots, every sample was subsampled to the same number of TCRs (28,000). TCRs were defined as expanded if absent before sensitization and observed at least eight times at the 2-week time point. Using fastp trimming at Q25 and MiXCR clonotype assembly, TCRdb reanalyzed the public sequencing data and kept in-frame beta chains. Rows matching on CDR3 protein sequence are summarized as one entry with the most common DNA and genes. V and J calls and clone size were set by TCRdb, not the authors. For this sample there are about 42,000 distinct CDR3 sequences; around 12% appear just once. Jointly, the top ten make up about 6% of the sample.

The CDR3 spans 15 residues, from the cysteine through the phenylalanine. The DNA shown is the 45-base CDR3, in frame from base 1. Taken from the germline V gene, the CDR1 and CDR2 loops are SGHDN and FVKESK. V is pared back by 2 bases and J by 2 bases, with 11 bases lying between the germline termini. General findings and caveats noted by the study authors: Patch test score correlated positively with the number of PT1 expanded TCRs, reaching significance at thresholds 8, 16 and 32 but not at 4. DPC sensitization did not change the number of TCRs with a frequency above 1 in 1000, and there was no evidence of changes in global repertoire structure. Expanded TCRs formed significantly more large CDR3 similarity clusters than pre-sensitization or healthy control sets, consistent with antigen-driven responses. Repeated subsampling changed both the strength of the expansion versus patch-test correlation and the threshold at which that correlation became significant. Because every patient had alopecia, a presumed autoimmune disease, the patients' immune response might differ from that of healthy individuals.

The rearrangement joined TRBV14 to TRBJ2-3; TRBD2 is a weak D gene call, 6 bases matching. The material was whole blood, obtained in connection with sensitization to the hapten diphenylcyclopropenone (DPC). This TCR came from a woman in her twenties or thirties with alopecia areata. Some clones in this sample may be carry-over from other donors' samples. In nucleotide form, the sequence is TGTGCCAGCAGCCAATGGGACTTGCTCACAGATACGCAGTATTTT. The encoded protein is CASSQWDLLTDTQYF. Extended through the reference TRBV14 and TRBJ2-3 proteins, this CDR3 yields the full variable domain: EAGVTQFPSHSVIEKGQTVTLRCDPISGHDNLYWYRRVMGKEIKFLLHFVKESKQDESGMPNNRFLAERTGGTYSTLKVQPAELEDSGVYFCASSQWDLLTDTQYFGPGTRLTVL.